This passage covers 21 T cell receptor beta chains from one sample sequenced in a study of T cell repertoires in cytomegalovirus infection. TCRdb passed the reads through MiXCR, listing each CDR3 protein once. The sample lists about 920,000 distinct CDR3 sequences, 31% occurring once. Their cognate antigens are unknown. The sample in question was cultured CD8+ T cells from PBMCs, obtained from culture after CMV antigen stimulation. The receptors shown here come from a human donor in good health (CMV status not recorded). Some clones in this sample may be carry-over from other donors' samples.

This clonotype showed up just a few times. The gene calls are TRBV7-8 and TRBJ1-4; D remains ambiguous. Germline V lookup: CDR1 SGHVS, CDR2 FQNEAQ. V lost 5 bases to trimming and J lost 4 bases, with 11 bases between them. The CDR3 contains 14 residues. The CDR3 region is CASSPVGINEKLFF. The CDR3 region has the DNA TGTGCCAGCAGCCCAGTCGGGATTAATGAAAAACTGTTTTTT.

The chain uses TRBV27 and TRBJ1-5; possible D gene TRBD1, 5 bases. Germline assignment: CDR1 MNHEY and CDR2 SMNVEV (reference sequence). The CDR3 length is 17 residues. V shed 2 bases and J shed 4 bases, with 18 bases lying between them. This chain's CDR3 is CASSLVGPRGLNQPQHF. CDR3 DNA: TGTGCCAGCAGTTTAGTGGGACCGAGGGGCCTGAATCAGCCCCAGCATTTT.

V gene TRBV12-3 or TRBV12-4 combines with J gene TRBJ1-4; maybe TRBD1 (6 bases). The CDR3 consists of 14 residues. V lost 7 bases and J lost 4, with 13 bases in between. The CDR3 DNA reads as TGTGCCAGCACGGGGGGCGGTTTTAATGAAAAACTGTTTTTT. Its translation: CASTGGGFNEKLFF.

This clonotype was seen more than once but under ten times. J is TRBJ2-2 and V is TRBV14; TRBD2 matches 8 bases. This CDR3 spans 15 amino acids. The junction had 5 bases not matched to a gene; V was cut back by 1 base and J by 7 bases. CDR1 is SGHDN and CDR2 is FVKESK in the germline V gene. CDR3 sequence (DNA): TGTGCCAGCAGCCAAGTGAGGACTAGCTTCGGGGAGCTGTTTTTT. Translating gives CASSQVRTSFGELFF.

The gene calls are TRBV27 and TRBJ2-1; 8 bases align to TRBD1. This CDR3 region has 19 residues. Losses at the gene ends were 4 bases for V and 0 bases for J; bases not matched to a gene: 14. Germline CDR1 and CDR2: MNHEY and SMNVEV (reference sequence). This chain's CDR3 is CASSSPWTGKFSSYNEQFF. In nucleotides, the CDR3 is TGTGCCAGCAGTTCTCCCTGGACAGGGAAATTTAGCTCCTACAATGAGCAGTTCTTC.

The chain combines TRBV9 with TRBJ2-7; D gene unclear. V dropped 4 bases and J dropped 1 base, with 9 bases sitting between them. Germline loops: CDR1 SGDLS, CDR2 YYNGEE. This CDR3 comprises 13 residues. CDR3 in amino acids: CASSSSESYEQYF. Here the CDR3 DNA reads TGTGCCAGCAGCTCCTCCGAATCCTACGAGCAGTACTTC.

This chain joins TRBV6-1 and TRBJ2-5; D gene unclear. Per germline, CDR1 MNHNS and CDR2 SASEGT. Trimming removed 4 bases at V and 1 base at J, with 16 bases between. The CDR3 sequence is 16 residues long. The CDR3 DNA reads as TGTGCCAGCAGTGTAGGTATAGGCAGCTTCCAAGAGACCCAGTACTTC. It specifies CASSVGIGSFQETQYF.

This sequence joins TRBV4-1 and TRBJ1-1, with 7 nucleotides matching TRBD1. The CDR3 spans 15 residues. Germline CDR1 is MGHRA and CDR2 is YSYEKL. V dropped 0 bases and J dropped 3; count of bases not matched to a gene: 4. The chain's CDR3 is CASSQDPGGDTEAFF. The CDR3 coding sequence is TGCGCCAGCAGCCAAGATCCAGGGGGGGACACTGAAGCTTTCTTT.

This clonotype has a handful of counts. The junction departs from the called germline gene at one end, perhaps through a read error. The V and J genes are TRBV6-6 and TRBJ1-3; D is unclear. This CDR3 comprises 14 residues. Germline assignment: CDR1 MNHNY and CDR2 SVGAGI (reference sequence). Here the CDR3 DNA reads TGTGCTAGCAGCGATTATAGCTCTGGAAACACCATATATTTT. It yields the protein CASSDYSSGNTIYF.

This chain uses TRBV29-1 with TRBJ2-3, with a tentative D call TRBD2 (6 bases). The germline CDR1 and CDR2 sequences are SQVTM and ANQGSEA. Trimming took 5 bases from V and 4 from J, leaving 13 bases between them. The CDR3 covers 13 residues. In DNA form, the CDR3 reads TGCAGCGTTCCAACGGGGGTGGCAGATACGCAGTATTTT. Translation: CSVPTGVADTQYF.

The rearrangement uses TRBV28 and TRBJ1-1; TRBD1 aligns across 8 bases. CDR1 and CDR2 (germline): MDHEN, SYDVKM. V trimming: 6 bases; J trimming: 6 bases; junction bases outside the gene matches: 3. CDR3 length: 12 residues. CDR3 DNA: TGTGCCAGCAGAATGACAGGGGCTGAAGCTTTCTTT. The encoded protein is CASRMTGAEAFF.

J is TRBJ2-5 and V is TRBV7-9; maybe TRBD1 (5 bases). Germline-derived CDR1 and CDR2 are SEHNR and FQNEAQ (reference sequence). Trimming took off 4 bases at V and 2 bases at J, with 17 bases between the two ends. The CDR3 loop spans 16 amino acids. The CDR3 loop is CASSSQTEAVQETQYF. CDR3 DNA sequence: TGTGCCAGCAGCTCCCAGACAGAAGCCGTACAAGAGACCCAGTACTTC. The entire variable domain, with the rest obtained from reference TRBV7-9 and TRBJ2-5, is as follows: DTGVSQNPRHKITKRGQNVTFRCDPISEHNRLYWYRQTLGQGPEFLTYFQNEAQLEKSRLLSDRFSAERPKGSFSTLEIQRTEQGDSAMYLCASSSQTEAVQETQYFGPGTRLLVL.

This clonotype was picked up a small number of times. The chain recombines TRBV6-5 with TRBJ2-5; D call uncertain. V lost 2 bases to trimming and J lost 4 bases, with 8 bases between them. Germline assignment: CDR1 MNHEY and CDR2 SVGAGI. The CDR3 is 13 residues long. The CDR3 nucleotides read TGTGCCAGCAGTTACCCGGGTCGAGAGACCCAGTACTTC. Protein product: CASSYPGRETQYF.

This clonotype came up many times. The chain is built from TRBV25-1 and TRBJ1-6, with D perhaps matching TRBD1 (6 bases). Germline CDR1 MGHDK, CDR2 SYGVNS. The CDR3 is made up of 15 amino acids. Trimming pared 2 bases from V and 7 bases from J, leaving 12 bases between. CDR3 DNA: TGTGCCAGCAGTGAAAGGGCAGGGACAAATTCACCCCTCCACTTT. Protein product: CASSERAGTNSPLHF.

This clonotype was picked up a small number of times. This CDR3 is CASSSTHRTYEQYV. The DNA of the CDR3 is TGTGCCAGCAGCTCGACTCACCGGACCTACGAGCAGTACGTC. The chain recombines TRBV5-6 with TRBJ2-7; the D is unclear. V lost 3 bases and J 2 bases, leaving 12 bases between the germline ends. The germline gives CDR1 SGHDT, CDR2 YYEEEE. The CDR3 extends over 14 amino acids.

V usage is TRBV18 and J usage is TRBJ1-1; D not resolved. Looked up from germline, CDR1 is KGHSH and CDR2 is LQKENI. This CDR3 has 12 amino acids. V lost 5 bases and J lost 1, with 5 bases in between. The CDR3 is CASSTANTEAFF. CDR3 DNA: TGTGCCAGCTCAACGGCGAACACTGAAGCTTTCTTT.

The table lists this clonotype with many counts. CDR3 nucleotides: TGTGCCATCAGTGAGTCTGAAGTCTCTTCTCCCACGCAGTATTTT. This sequence encodes CAISESEVSSPTQYF. This chain links TRBV10-3 with TRBJ2-3, with D uncertain. This CDR3 is 15 amino acids long. Germline values: CDR1 ENHRY, CDR2 SYGVKD. Trimming stripped 0 bases from V and 9 bases from J, with 16 bases between.

The gene calls are TRBV6-1 and TRBJ2-7; D unresolved. V was clipped by 6 bases and J by 3 bases, with 12 bases between them. The CDR3 sequence is 13 residues long. The germline gives CDR1 MNHNS, CDR2 SASEGT. This CDR3 is CASRPRTFYEQYF. CDR3 DNA: TGTGCCAGCAGACCAAGGACCTTCTACGAGCAGTACTTC.

A few counts support this clonotype. The chain joins TRBV5-1 to TRBJ1-1; TRBD1 might be the D (5 bases). The V gene's germline CDR1 is SGHRS and CDR2 YFSETQ. V was cut by 0 bases and J by 3 bases, with 15 bases left in between. CDR3 size: 16 residues. The CDR3 nucleotides read TGCGCCAGCAGCTTGGCCAATATGGGGGGTCACACTGAAGCTTTCTTT. Its protein product is CASSLANMGGHTEAFF. Complete variable domain (other parts from reference TRBV5-1 and TRBJ1-1): KAGVTQTPRYLIKTRGQQVTLSCSPISGHRSVSWYQQTPGQGLQFLFEYFSETQRNKGNFPGRFSGRQFSNSRSEMNVSTLELGDSALYLCASSLANMGGHTEAFFGQGTRLTVV.

V and J are TRBV6-5 and TRBJ1-1; no reliable D call. V was cut by 1 base and J by 4 bases, with 13 bases left in between. This CDR3 has 15 amino acids. Germline CDR1 is MNHEY and CDR2 is SVGAGI. CDR3 region: CASSYLRGGGTEAFF. CDR3 nucleotides: TGTGCCAGCAGTTACTTACGGGGAGGAGGCACTGAAGCTTTCTTT.

This clonotype was counted only a few times. The rearrangement uses TRBV27 and TRBJ2-7; the D call may be TRBD1 or TRBD2 (5 bases each). Germline assignment: CDR1 MNHEY and CDR2 SMNVEV (reference sequence). The CDR3 has 12 amino acids. V lost 6 bases to trimming and J lost 3 bases, with 9 bases between them. Here the CDR3 DNA reads TGTGCCAGCAGAGGGACGTTCTACGAGCAGTACTTC. Amino acid sequence: CASRGTFYEQYF.